A selection of T cell receptor beta chains follows, all from one sample in a study of control samples from healthy donors and cancer patients. Measured with immunoSEQ multiplex PCR; TCRdb has only the in-frame clones, and not every one. The sample holds roughly 120,000 clones; about nine tenths are singletons and the top ten take almost 8%. Sequenced: blood. Receptors were obtained from a woman between 18 and 30 years old in good health. Both conserved end residues are part of each CDR3. D genes are given only for firm matches. Expanded clones are given a class, and other clones once, few, many or no size at all.

d_call	v_call	clone_size	cdr3_length	j_call	cdr3_aa	cdr3_nt
TRBD1	TRBV5-4	-	15	TRBJ2-7	CASGSRDSPSYEQYF	TGTGCCAGCGGGTCCCGGGACAGTCCTTCCTACGAGCAGTACTTC
TRBD2	TRBV7-2	-	13	TRBJ2-4	CASSLGGRDIQYF	TGTGCCAGCAGCTTAGGCGGGAGAGACATTCAGTACTTC
-	TRBV7-2	-	14	TRBJ2-1	CASSTEGSYNEQFF	TGTGCCAGCAGCACCGAAGGGTCCTACAATGAGCAGTTCTTC
TRBD1	TRBV28	once	13	TRBJ1-2	CASSLARGRGYTF	TGTGCCAGCAGTTTGGCCAGGGGGCGTGGCTACACCTTC
-	TRBV6-5	-	11	TRBJ2-5	CASRGQETQYF	TGTGCCAGCAGGGGCCAAGAGACCCAGTACTTC
TRBD1	TRBV6-5	-	14	TRBJ1-5	CATKQGNSNQPQHF	TGTGCCACCAAACAGGGGAATAGCAATCAGCCCCAGCATTTT
TRBD1	TRBV25-1	-	15	TRBJ2-3	CASSELDRVVGTQYF	TGTGCCAGCAGTGAATTGGACAGGGTAGTTGGTACGCAGTATTTT
TRBD1	TRBV9	-	15	TRBJ1-6	CASSGRDRGNSPLHF	TGTGCCAGCAGCGGCCGGGACAGGGGTAATTCACCCCTCCACTTT
TRBD1	TRBV7-2	few	15	TRBJ1-4	CASSSHRGTNEKLFF	TGTGCCAGCAGCTCCCACAGGGGTACTAATGAAAAACTGTTTTTT
-	TRBV27	-	11	TRBJ2-5	CASLSEAYGYF	TGTGCCAGCCTGAGCGAGGCATACGGGTACTTC
TRBD1	TRBV19	-	15	TRBJ2-1	CASSIPGQGAGEQFF	TGTGCCAGTAGCATACCGGGACAGGGGGCGGGTGAGCAGTTCTTC
-	TRBV4-3	once	15	TRBJ2-5	CASSQDGRRGETQYF	TGCGCCAGCAGCCAAGACGGACGCCGAGGAGAGACCCAGTACTTC
-	TRBV27	once	15	TRBJ2-1	CASSLREDQYNEQFF	TGTGCCAGCAGTCTGAGGGAGGACCAGTACAATGAGCAGTTCTTC
-	TRBV5-4	-	15	TRBJ2-1	CASSQEMDTHNEQFF	TGTGCCAGCAGCCAGGAAATGGACACACACAATGAGCAGTTCTTC
TRBD1	TRBV28	-	13	TRBJ2-7	CASRPGGWYEQYF	TGTGCCAGCCGGCCAGGGGGTTGGTACGAGCAGTACTTC
TRBD2	TRBV6-2/TRBV6-3	-	20	TRBJ2-7	CASSYLAGGHSPPARYEQYF	TGTGCCAGCAGTTACCTAGCGGGGGGCCATTCACCACCGGCCCGCTACGAGCAGTACTTC
TRBD1	TRBV7-2	-	14	TRBJ1-2	CASSATGTGVSYTF	TGTGCCAGCAGCGCGACCGGGACAGGGGTTAGCTACACCTTC
-	TRBV4-3	-	14	TRBJ1-1	CASSPSLGDTEAFF	TGCGCCAGCAGCCCGAGTTTGGGGGACACTGAAGCTTTCTTT
-	TRBV10-1	-	11	TRBJ2-3	CASSEADTQYF	TGCGCCAGCAGTGAGGCAGATACGCAGTATTTT
-	TRBV5-1	-	14	TRBJ1-2	CASSPEGGPYGYTF	TGCGCCAGCAGCCCTGAAGGGGGACCCTATGGCTACACCTTC
-	TRBV28	-	11	TRBJ1-2	CASSLAYGYTF	TGTGCCAGCAGTTTAGCTTATGGCTACACCTTC
-	TRBV28	-	15	TRBJ2-3	CASRAQGGSTDTQYF	TGTGCCAGCAGAGCCCAAGGGGGAAGCACAGATACGCAGTATTTT
-	TRBV9	-	13	TRBJ2-3	CASQTSGTDTQYF	TGTGCCAGCCAAACTAGTGGCACAGATACGCAGTATTTT
-	TRBV19	-	13	TRBJ1-5	CASSRGDNQPQHF	TGTGCCAGTAGTAGAGGGGATAATCAGCCCCAGCATTTT
-	TRBV23-1	-	18	TRBJ2-1	CASSQSWRHKSSYNEQFF	TGCGCCAGCAGTCAATCGTGGAGACACAAGAGCTCCTACAATGAGCAGTTCTTC
-	TRBV7-9	-	14	TRBJ2-3	CASSSSQVPDTQYF	TGTGCCAGCAGCTCAAGCCAGGTCCCAGATACGCAGTATTTT
-	TRBV2	-	15	TRBJ2-2	CASRPPKGNTGELFF	TGTGCCAGCAGACCACCGAAAGGGAACACCGGGGAGCTGTTTTTT
TRBD1	TRBV7-2	-	14	TRBJ1-2	CASSFDRGDYGYTF	TGTGCCAGCAGCTTTGACAGGGGGGACTATGGCTACACCTTC
TRBD2	TRBV3-1/TRBV3-2	-	22	TRBJ2-7	CASSQDRIPGLADREVLSEQYF	TGTGCCAGCAGCCAAGATAGAATTCCGGGACTAGCGGACAGAGAGGTACTAAGCGAGCAGTACTTC
-	TRBV5-1	-	11	TRBJ2-7	CASSIDYEQYF	TGCGCCAGCAGCATAGATTACGAGCAGTACTTC
TRBD1	TRBV19	once	20	TRBJ1-5	CASSIPLTGGLQYSNQPQHF	TGTGCCAGTAGTATCCCCCTGACAGGGGGCCTTCAGTATAGCAATCAGCCCCAGCATTTT
-	TRBV7-9	-	15	TRBJ1-6	CASSPTGNRNSPLHF	TGTGCCAGCAGCCCTACAGGGAATAGAAATTCACCCCTCCACTTT
TRBD2	TRBV7-6	once	16	TRBJ2-1	CASSNPGTSVYNEQFF	TGTGCCAGCAGTAACCCCGGGACTAGCGTATACAATGAGCAGTTCTTC
TRBD2	TRBV18	-	17	TRBJ2-3	CASSRSGDVLSTDTQYF	TGTGCCAGCTCAAGGAGCGGGGATGTATTAAGCACAGATACGCAGTATTTT
-	TRBV4-3	-	13	TRBJ1-1	CASSHEGGSEAFF	TGCGCCAGCAGCCATGAAGGGGGTAGTGAAGCTTTCTTT
-	TRBV14	-	14	TRBJ2-4	CASSQDGLLNIQYF	TGTGCCAGCAGCCAAGATGGACTTCTCAACATTCAGTACTTC
-	TRBV28	-	16	TRBJ1-3	CASSLLSSYVGGTIYF	TGTGCCAGCAGTTTACTGAGCTCCTATGTGGGGGGAACCATATATTTT
TRBD1	TRBV30	-	14	TRBJ2-3	CAWSVPGGIDTQYF	TGTGCCTGGAGTGTACCAGGGGGTATAGATACGCAGTATTTT
TRBD1	TRBV7-9	-	16	TRBJ1-1	CASSSQGASRSTEAFF	TGTGCCAGCAGCTCTCAGGGGGCCTCCCGGAGCACTGAAGCTTTCTTT
-	TRBV7-9	-	14	TRBJ2-7	CASSPGGGSYEQYF	TGTGCCAGCAGCCCAGGGGGAGGGTCGTACGAGCAGTACTTC
-	TRBV30	-	12	TRBJ1-1	CAWGRLNTEAFF	TGTGCCTGGGGACGTCTGAACACTGAAGCTTTCTTT
-	TRBV20-1	-	11	TRBJ2-5	CSARQKETQYF	TGCAGTGCTAGACAGAAAGAGACCCAGTACTTC
-	TRBV19	-	16	TRBJ2-3	CASSIAGTHSTDTQYF	TGTGCCAGTAGTATAGCAGGGACCCATAGCACAGATACGCAGTATTTT
-	TRBV2	once	14	TRBJ2-1	CASSEYGPYNEQFF	TGTGCCAGCAGTGAGTACGGACCCTACAATGAGCAGTTCTTC
-	TRBV9	-	15	TRBJ2-5	CASSVDSRSGETQYF	TGTGCCAGCAGCGTAGACAGCCGGAGTGGGGAGACCCAGTACTTC
-	TRBV7-9	-	14	TRBJ1-3	CASSFGISGNTIYF	TGTGCCAGCAGCTTTGGGATCTCTGGAAACACCATATATTTT
TRBD2	TRBV7-2	-	15	TRBJ2-1	CASSLVAGGWNEQFF	TGTGCCAGCAGCTTAGTAGCGGGAGGGTGGAATGAGCAGTTCTTC
-	TRBV30	-	13	TRBJ1-1	CAWDSDVNTEAFF	TGTGCCTGGGACTCGGACGTGAACACTGAAGCTTTCTTT
-	TRBV15	-	15	TRBJ1-5	CATSRDRQGNQPQHF	TGTGCCACCAGCAGAGATCGACAGGGCAATCAGCCCCAGCATTTT
TRBD1	TRBV15	-	13	TRBJ2-7	CATSSGTDYEQYF	TGTGCCACCAGCAGTGGGACAGACTACGAGCAGTACTTC
-	TRBV2	-	14	TRBJ2-1	CASSPTYAYNEQFF	TGTGCCAGCAGCCCGACTTATGCCTACAATGAGCAGTTCTTC
-	TRBV5-4	-	16	TRBJ2-1	CASSLAGGAAYNEQFF	TGTGCCAGCAGCTTGGCTGGGGGGGCTGCTTACAATGAGCAGTTCTTC
TRBD2	TRBV6-1	-	16	TRBJ2-7	CASSATSGGARGEQYF	TGTGCCAGCAGTGCCACTAGCGGGGGGGCCAGGGGCGAGCAGTACTTC
TRBD1	TRBV4-3	-	15	TRBJ2-7	CASSQYGTGGYEQYF	TGCGCCAGCAGCCAGTACGGGACAGGGGGGTACGAGCAGTACTTC